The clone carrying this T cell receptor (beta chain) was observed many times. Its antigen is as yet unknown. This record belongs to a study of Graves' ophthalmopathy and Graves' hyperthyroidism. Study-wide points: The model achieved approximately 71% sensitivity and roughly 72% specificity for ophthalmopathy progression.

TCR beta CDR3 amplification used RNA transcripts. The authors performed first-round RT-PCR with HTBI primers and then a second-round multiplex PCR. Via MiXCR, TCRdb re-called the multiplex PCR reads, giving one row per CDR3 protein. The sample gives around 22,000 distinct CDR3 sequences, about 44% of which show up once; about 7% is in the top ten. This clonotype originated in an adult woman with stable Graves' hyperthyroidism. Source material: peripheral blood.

The chain's CDR3 is CASSRGGGNEQFF. The DNA for the CDR3 is TGCGCCAGCAGCAGGGGCGGGGGCAATGAGCAGTTCTTC. The V and J genes are TRBV5-1 and TRBJ2-1, with 7 nucleotides matching TRBD2. This CDR3 has 13 amino acids. CDR1 is SGHRS and CDR2 is YFSETQ in the germline V gene. Trimming took 4 bases from V and 6 from J; bases not matched to a gene: 4.